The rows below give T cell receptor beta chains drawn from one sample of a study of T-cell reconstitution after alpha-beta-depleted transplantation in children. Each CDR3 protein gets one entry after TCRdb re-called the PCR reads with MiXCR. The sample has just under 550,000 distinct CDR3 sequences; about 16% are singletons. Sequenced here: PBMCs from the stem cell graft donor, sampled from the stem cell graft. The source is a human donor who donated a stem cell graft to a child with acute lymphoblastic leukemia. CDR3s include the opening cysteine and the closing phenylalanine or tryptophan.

CASSQGVTVSNQPQHF,TRBV4-1,TRBJ1-5
CASSQNKGQGETQYF,TRBV5-1,TRBJ2-5
CASSSYDRGNTIYF,TRBV12-3/TRBV12-4,TRBJ1-3
CASSLYGQKYGYTF,TRBV7-8,TRBJ1-2
CASSVEGASNEKLFF,TRBV9,TRBJ1-4
CASSLEGLAGVPETQYF,TRBV5-1,TRBJ2-5
CSAQGHSNQPQHF,TRBV29-1,TRBJ1-5
CASSGRGEETQYF,TRBV7-9,TRBJ2-5
CASSPRGGRGNYGYTF,TRBV9,TRBJ1-2
CASRSGTANEKLFF,TRBV6-1,TRBJ1-4
CASSSYYNEQFF,TRBV7-9,TRBJ2-1
CSVEDSENEQYF,TRBV29-1,TRBJ2-7
CASTPIASTDTQYF,TRBV9,TRBJ2-3
CSAIRDRGLQTQYF,TRBV20-1,TRBJ2-5
CAIGEGQETQYF,TRBV10-3,TRBJ2-5
CASVSWGRSGELFF,TRBV6-1,TRBJ2-2
CSARDMGAGYEQYF,TRBV20-1,TRBJ2-7
CSARGKSGVNTEAFF,TRBV20-1,TRBJ1-1
CSVEEGVTFF,TRBV29-1,TRBJ1-1
CASSLDGPLGDEQFF,TRBV5-1,TRBJ2-1
CASSPLAPGWNEQFF,TRBV11-2,TRBJ2-1
CATRLSTGELFF,TRBV24-1,TRBJ2-2
CSVERGGLDRRYGYTF,TRBV29-1,TRBJ1-2
CASSWDGESGYTF,TRBV5-1,TRBJ1-2
CSAGNPGLAENIQYF,TRBV20-1,TRBJ2-4
CSALLPPGLAFYNEQFF,TRBV20-1,TRBJ2-1
CASSFGGKYNEQFF,TRBV7-3,TRBJ2-1
CASSTRYRGLRREEPYEQYF,TRBV12-3/TRBV12-4,TRBJ2-7
CASSFRWEAFF,TRBV12-3/TRBV12-4,TRBJ1-1